The clone carrying this T cell receptor (beta chain) was detected ten times or more. TCR beta CDR3 regions were amplified from RNA transcripts. HTBI primers were used for first-round RT-PCR of the TCR CDR3. TCRdb re-derived calls from the multiplex PCR reads in MiXCR, one entry per CDR3 protein. Among under 450,000 distinct CDR3 sequences listed, around a sixth were seen once. This sample was taken from a study of T cells in Graves' hyperthyroidism and ophthalmopathy. Looking at the study overall: Peripheral blood was drawn at first diagnosis, prior to all treatment.

Aged 18 to 65, the patients had hyperthyroidism that was newly diagnosed and had lasted under 2 months. Clinical symptoms, serum thyroxine and TRAb, thyroid ultrasound and orbital computed tomography were used for the diagnoses. The source of the PBMCs was around 9 ml of fresh peripheral blood. V lost 6 bases and J 1 base, leaving 8 bases between the germline ends. CDR3 length equals 13 residues. The sequence was collected from a woman younger than 35 with Graves' hyperthyroidism. Sample: blood. This chain joins TRBV12-3 or TRBV12-4 and TRBJ2-3; tentatively, D is TRBD2 (5 bases). The CDR3 region is CASSRAGTDTQYF. The CDR3, as DNA: TGTGCCAGCAGCAGAGCGGGCACAGATACGCAGTATTTT.